These 18 T cell receptor beta chains originate from one sample sequenced in a study of cytomegalovirus exposure and HLA in healthy donors. Use of 60 Vbeta and 13 Jbeta primers characterized the PCR. Data came from immunoSEQ multiplex PCR; TCRdb stores just in-frame clones and leaves some out. Here the sample spans about 94,000 clones, about 80% being singletons. The specimen sequenced was PBMCs. Receptors were obtained from a male donor in good health and CMV-seronegative.

In this sample, this clone turned up a few times. Other DNA sequences in this specimen translate into the identical CDR3. The chain couples TRBV6-6 to TRBJ2-2; 9 nucleotides align to TRBD2. This CDR3 spans 16 amino acids. Trimming at V came to 6 bases and at J to 1 base, leaving 6 bases not matched to a gene. Germline CDR1 reads MNHNY; CDR2 reads SVGAGI (reference sequence). In nucleotides, the CDR3 is TGTGCCAGCAGAACACCTAGCGGGATGAACACCGGGGAGCTGTTTTTT. It is translated as CASRTPSGMNTGELFF.

CDR3 sequence reads: CSVVGLAGYNEQFF. The CDR3 DNA follows: TGCAGCGTTGTGGGACTAGCGGGTTATAATGAGCAGTTCTTC. The chain combines TRBV29-1 with TRBJ2-1, with 12 bases identical to TRBD2. Germline V CDR1 and CDR2: SQVTM, ANQGSEA. Unmatched junction bases numbered 5, after V lost 4 bases and J lost 7 bases. This CDR3 spans 14 amino acids.

With respect to this clone: A far larger clone lies a single base away; this is likely a read error. J is TRBJ2-6 and V is TRBV4-3, with D tentatively TRBD1 (5 bases). The germline V gene has CDR1 LGHNA and CDR2 YSLEER. CDR3 size: 16 residues. CDR3 loop: CASSQDSSSGASVLTF. DNA of the CDR3: TGCGCCAGCAGCCAAGATTCGAGCTCTGGGGCCAGCGTCCTGACTTTC.

This clone was recorded a few times. This chain uses TRBV30 with TRBJ2-1; D is unclear. Per germline, CDR1 GTSNPN and CDR2 SVGIG (reference sequence). This CDR3 is 14 amino acids long. V lost 3 bases, J lost 2 bases, and 11 bases lay in between. The CDR3 reads CAWRPGTAYNEQFF. The CDR3 nucleotides read TGTGCCTGGAGACCAGGCACAGCCTACAATGAGCAGTTCTTC.

V gene TRBV6-4 combines with J gene TRBJ2-1, with 9 bases aligning to TRBD1. Germline lookup yields CDR1 MRHNA and CDR2 SNTAGT. This CDR3 contains 14 residues. V was pared by 3 bases and J by 7 bases, with 4 bases of the junction left unmatched. This CDR3 reads CASSEQGAKNEQFF. In DNA form, the CDR3 reads TGTGCCAGCAGTGAACAGGGGGCTAAAAATGAGCAGTTCTTC.

The rearrangement joins TRBV10-3 to TRBJ1-2; D is perhaps TRBD1 (5 bases). This CDR3 comprises 13 residues. Trimming pared 10 bases from V and 0 bases from J, leaving 12 bases between. The germline gives CDR1 ENHRY, CDR2 SYGVKD. The CDR3: CATLGGTNYGYTF. CDR3 in DNA: TGTGCCACCCTGGGGGGGACTAACTATGGCTACACCTTC.

The chain joins TRBV7-2 to TRBJ2-7; 13 bases are shared with TRBD2. The CDR3 runs to 14 residues. With 4 bases clipped from V and 6 bases from J, the junction kept 3 bases outside the gene matches. Germline CDR1 reads SGHTA; CDR2 reads FQGNSA. The CDR3 region has the DNA TGTGCCAGCAGCTCGGGACTAGCGGGGCTCGAGCAGTACTTC. Protein: CASSSGLAGLEQYF.

The V gene is TRBV19, the J gene TRBJ1-5; D gene unclear. V lost 7 bases, J lost 3 bases, and 10 bases lay in between. The CDR3 loop spans 13 amino acids. Germline CDR1 LNHDA, CDR2 SQIVND (reference sequence). CDR3 residues: CASTRGNNQPQHF. The CDR3 region has the DNA TGTGCCAGTACCCGAGGGAACAATCAGCCCCAGCATTTT.

This clone has just a few counts. The DNA of the CDR3 is TGCGCCAGCAGCTTGGCAGGACAGGGGATTGAAAAACTGTTTTTT. Translating it yields CASSLAGQGIEKLFF. This rearrangement joins TRBV5-1 to TRBJ1-4; 9 bases line up with TRBD1. CDR1 is SGHRS and CDR2 is YFSETQ in the germline V gene. There are 15 residues in the CDR3. V dropped 0 bases and J dropped 7; count of bases not matched to a gene: 4.

Only a few counts were recorded for this clone. This rearrangement joins TRBV6-5 to TRBJ2-5; D might be TRBD1 (5 bases). Trimming took 0 bases from V and 0 from J, leaving 8 bases between them. Germline assignment: CDR1 MNHEY and CDR2 SVGAGI. The CDR3 contains 15 residues. The CDR3 region has the DNA TGTGCCAGCAGTTACTCATTGACAGACCAAGAGACCCAGTACTTC. Protein sequence: CASSYSLTDQETQYF.

This clone was counted only a few times. The chain combines TRBV30 with TRBJ1-2, with 9 bases lining up with TRBD1. The CDR3 is 17 residues long. Germline V lookup: CDR1 GTSNPN, CDR2 SVGIG (reference sequence). V lost 4 bases and J lost 4; bases outside the gene matches: 16. The CDR3 DNA sequence: TGTGCCTGGACAGGGACAGGGATTGGAAGGCTATTCTATGGCTACACCTTC. As protein: CAWTGTGIGRLFYGYTF.

V and J are TRBV28 and TRBJ2-3; 12 positions agree with TRBD2. Germline V CDR1 and CDR2: MDHEN, SYDVKM. V trimming: 5 bases; J trimming: 2 bases; junction bases outside the gene matches: 5. The CDR3 is made up of 16 amino acids. The DNA of the CDR3 is TGTGCCAGCAGTCAAAGGACTAGCGGGGCCACAGATACGCAGTATTTT. It yields the protein CASSQRTSGATDTQYF. The whole variable domain, filled in from reference TRBV28 and TRBJ2-3, reads DVKVTQSSRYLVKRTGEKVFLECVQDMDHENMFWYRQDPGLGLRLIYFSYDVKMKEKGDIPEGYSVSREKKERFSLILESASTNQTSMYLCASSQRTSGATDTQYFGPGTRLTVL.

This clone occurred a few times. This chain joins TRBV7-2 and TRBJ2-2; 7 bases agree with TRBD1. The V segment lost 7 bases and the J segment 6 bases; nucleotides outside the gene matches: 20. The germline CDR1 and CDR2 sequences are SGHTA and FQGNSA. There are 18 residues in the CDR3. The DNA of the CDR3 is TGTGCCAGCACCCCGGTCGGGACAGCTAACTCAGGATCCGGGGAGCTGTTTTTT. Translating gives CASTPVGTANSGSGELFF.

The rearrangement links TRBV10-1 to TRBJ2-3; 7 nucleotides match TRBD2. V trimming: 5 bases; J trimming: 5 bases; junction bases outside the gene matches: 7. Germline CDR1 and CDR2: WNHNN and SYGVQD (reference sequence). CDR3 length equals 14 residues. CDR3 DNA: TGCGCCAGCAGTCCCGGACTAGAGGGAGATACGCAGTATTTT. Encoded protein: CASSPGLEGDTQYF.

This clone was detected once. This chain connects TRBV7-9 to TRBJ1-2, with D possibly matching TRBD1 (6 bases). The germline gives CDR1 SEHNR, CDR2 FQNEAQ (reference sequence). Trimming pared 2 bases from V and 7 bases from J, leaving 20 bases between. This CDR3 is built from 16 residues. CDR3 protein: CASSLKAGEGPGGYTF. CDR3 in DNA: TGTGCCAGCAGCTTAAAAGCAGGGGAGGGACCCGGTGGCTACACCTTC.

The chain is built from TRBV27 and TRBJ2-7; 9 bases match TRBD2. J lost 3 bases, V lost 6 bases, and 9 bases had no gene match. The CDR3 is made up of 15 amino acids. Germline V gene lookup returns CDR1 MNHEY and CDR2 SMNVEV (reference sequence). The chain's CDR3 is CASSFLDSGSYEQYF. The CDR3 nucleotides are TGTGCCAGCAGCTTCCTCGATAGCGGGAGCTACGAGCAGTACTTC.

In its sample, this clone was seen once. The J gene is TRBJ2-3, the V gene TRBV7-2, with D perhaps TRBD2 (6 bases). V was cut by 6 bases and J by 2 bases, with 15 bases left in between. The CDR3 contains 15 residues. Germline loops: CDR1 SGHTA, CDR2 FQGNSA. In DNA, the CDR3 is TGTGCCAGCAGTGGGCTAGCGATTTCCACAGATACGCAGTATTTT. As protein: CASSGLAISTDTQYF. The whole variable domain, filled in from reference TRBV7-2 and TRBJ2-3, reads GAGVSQSPSNKVTEKGKDVELRCDPISGHTALYWYRQSLGQGLEFLIYFQGNSAPDKSGLPSDRFSAERTGGSVSTLTIQRTQQEDSAVYLCASSGLAISTDTQYFGPGTRLTVL.

The V and J genes are TRBV10-3 and TRBJ2-7; 15 bases match TRBD2. V dropped 10 bases and J dropped 2; count of bases not matched to a gene: 3. Germline V gene lookup returns CDR1 ENHRY and CDR2 SYGVKD. The CDR3 loop spans 14 amino acids. In DNA form, the CDR3 reads TGTGCCACCGGACTAGCGGGAGGGACCTACGAGCAGTACTTC. It is translated as CATGLAGGTYEQYF.